What follows is one T cell receptor (beta chain) and its context. TCRdb's table, derived via immunoSEQ multiplex PCR, lists solely in-frame clones and lacks some. Counted here are just under 95,000 clones, 75% to 90% occurring once; the ten biggest clones make up 15% to 20%. CDR3 length: 14 residues. V was trimmed by 3 bases and J by 7 bases, leaving 16 bases between them. Germline V lookup: CDR1 SGDLS, CDR2 YYNGEE. The source of the sample is a study of blood T cell repertoires in COVID-19. The TCR originated in a human donor in a cohort sampled during active COVID-19. V usage is TRBV9 and J usage is TRBJ1-2; D is possibly TRBD1 (6 bases). The sequenced sample consisted of peripheral blood. In DNA, the CDR3 is TGTGCCAGCAGCGAACCCCGGGGGGGCGTTGGCTACACCTTC. Its translation: CASSEPRGGVGYTF.